The 5 T cell receptor beta chains below were found in one sample sequenced in a study of blood T cell repertoires in COVID-19. Sequencing used immunoSEQ multiplex PCR; TCRdb keeps in-frame clones, though not all of them. The repertoire holds under 200,000 clones, roughly 80% seen once, with 3.5% to 4.5% in the top ten. Material: peripheral blood. Source of these receptors: a woman aged 80 or older with acute or convalescent COVID-19.

This chain links TRBV27 with TRBJ2-3; possibly TRBD2 for D (5 bases). This CDR3 spans 15 amino acids. The V and J ends lost 5 bases and 3 bases respectively, with 15 bases between them. Germline lookup yields CDR1 MNHEY and CDR2 SMNVEV (reference sequence). The CDR3, as DNA: TGTGCCAGCAGTCCCCTGGGAGAAGGGACAGATACGCAGTATTTT. Its translation: CASSPLGEGTDTQYF.

This clone was seen more than once but under ten times. The chain recombines TRBV5-6 with TRBJ2-1; unclear D gene. In germline, CDR1 is SGHDT, CDR2 YYEEEE. The CDR3 spans 14 residues. The V end lost 0 bases, the J end lost 1 base, and 5 bases lay between the germline ends. Written as DNA, the CDR3 is TGTGCCAGCAGCTTGGTCGGGTCCTACAATGAGCAGTTCTTC. It translates to CASSLVGSYNEQFF. Combining the CDR3 with reference TRBV5-6 and TRBJ2-1 gives the whole variable domain DAGVTQSPTHLIKTRGQQVTLRCSPKSGHDTVSWYQQALGQGPQFIFQYYEEEERQRGNFPDRFSGHQFPNYSSELNVNALLLGDSALYLCASSLVGSYNEQFFGPGTRLTVL.

This clone appeared a few times. DNA of the CDR3: TGTGCCAGCAGCTTATCCTCCCGGGGTTGGGGAGAGACCCAGTACTTC. It encodes CASSLSSRGWGETQYF. The chain is built from TRBV7-3 and TRBJ2-5, with D maybe TRBD2 (5 bases). CDR1 and CDR2 from the germline V gene are SGHTA and FQGTGA. V lost 2 bases and J lost 4, with 17 bases in between. This CDR3 has 16 residues.

This clone occurred a few times. This chain uses TRBV19 with TRBJ2-1; TRBD2 matches at 8 bases. Germline CDR1 LNHDA, CDR2 SQIVND (reference sequence). The J segment lost 6 bases and the V segment lost 5 bases, leaving 6 bases of the junction unmatched. The CDR3 has 14 residues. Written as DNA, the CDR3 is TGTGCCAGTAGTCGCCAACTAGCGGTCAATGAGCAGTTCTTC. Amino acid sequence: CASSRQLAVNEQFF.

This chain joins TRBV7-2 and TRBJ2-7, with 9 bases that match TRBD1. Germline V CDR1 and CDR2: SGHTA, FQGNSA. The ends lost 4 bases at V and 3 bases at J; junction bases unmatched: 4. The CDR3 length is 14 residues. DNA for the CDR3: TGTGCCAGCAGCTCGGGACAGGGATACTACGAGCAGTACTTC. Translating it yields CASSSGQGYYEQYF. The full variable domain, in which reference TRBV7-2 and TRBJ2-7 provide the parts outside the CDR3, is GAGVSQSPSNKVTEKGKDVELRCDPISGHTALYWYRQSLGQGLEFLIYFQGNSAPDKSGLPSDRFSAERTGGSVSTLTIQRTQQEDSAVYLCASSSGQGYYEQYFGPGTRLTVT.